This T cell receptor beta chain appears in the sequencing data of a study of CD8+CD57+ T cells in acquired aplastic anemia. Broader study findings: The CD8+ Simpson's diversity of patients and controls was not significantly different.

The sequenced patients had an expansion of CD8+CD57+ cells seen by flow cytometry. With no exception, the patients had severe acquired aplastic anemia. CDR1 is SEHNR, CDR2 FQNEAQ, per germline (reference sequence). Trimming removed 6 bases from V and 7 bases from J; junction bases left unmatched: 12. This CDR3 contains 15 residues. Genomic DNA acted as the template from which TCR beta VDJ combination and CDR3 sequence profiling were carried out. TCRdb re-analysed the reads in MiXCR, keeping a single row per CDR3 protein. Of under 350,000 distinct CDR3 sequences listed, roughly 53% are singletons. The table lists this clonotype with a few counts. Its antigen is currently unknown.

Sequencing was done on a sample of sorted CD4+, CD8+, or CD8+CD57+ T cells (not recorded which) from PBMCs. The receptor was derived from a human donor with aplastic anemia. This chain links TRBV7-9 with TRBJ1-1; TRBD1 agrees at 9 bases. The CDR3 spells CASSPNGGQGGEAFF. CDR3 sequence (DNA): TGTGCCAGCAGTCCAAATGGGGGACAGGGAGGTGAAGCTTTCTTT. Full variable domain (missing parts from reference TRBV7-9 and TRBJ1-1): DTGVSQNPRHKITKRGQNVTFRCDPISEHNRLYWYRQTLGQGPEFLTYFQNEAQLEKSRLLSDRFSAERPKGSFSTLEIQRTEQGDSAMYLCASSPNGGQGGEAFFGQGTRLTVV.